The present TCR beta chain was sequenced within a study of cytomegalovirus exposure and HLA in healthy donors (dated by TCRdb to 2016 to 2017). Regarding the complete study: An earlier analysis of roughly 570 of the donors reported 250 to 300 Gb of sequence data and 95 million to 130 million unique TCR beta sequences obtained from some 200 million T cells. Roughly 310 gigabases of sequencing data and tens of millions of unique TCR sequences were included in an early release covering about 620 HLA-typed donors. Of the roughly 420 genotyped donors, less than 90% were placed in the genetic ancestry cluster associated with self-reported Caucasian donors. The study was designed to test whether signatures of past pathogen exposure could be identified by cataloging public T cell receptors. The study profiled the T cell repertoires of under 700 subjects by immunosequencing and related them to cytomegalovirus serostatus. Besides the first cohort of 550 to 750 subjects, a separate validation cohort made up of over a hundred different subjects was used. To predict cytomegalovirus infection status, the study brought together high-throughput TCR immunosequencing, statistical association of individual TCRs with disease status, and machine learning. A later analysis re-analyzed previously published TCR beta repertoires from roughly 690 donors and added high-resolution HLA genotyping to study TCR occurrence patterns. Rather than drawing on any new phenotypic data, the later analysis identified candidate immune exposures from TCR beta sequences and the way those sequences occurred across donors. To decide whether each TCR beta V gene segment behaved as functional or pseudogenic, an earlier analysis of fewer than 750 of the donors relied on high-throughput TCR beta sequencing. Donor age, sex, ethnicity and CMV serostatus were collected together with the repertoire data. Genome-wide SNP genotypes for about three fifths of the roughly 700 donors were used in a later genetic analysis, which treated that subset as a discovery cohort. Every discovery cohort repertoire had been produced on one sequencing platform. Both class I and class II loci were covered by HLA typing, at four-digit resolution. The number of donors typed differed by locus, with 629-630 for A, B, C, DRB1 and DQB1, roughly 520 for DQA1, over 600 for DPA1, and around 430 for DPB1. Because of strong linkage in the cohort, roughly five DR-DQ haplotypes were treated as single units for association and clustering. Among about 370 genotyped donors of the cohort, an average of roughly 230,000 unique TCR beta nucleotide sequences was sequenced per donor, of which roughly 17% were non-productive. Findings and caveats that apply to the study as a whole: An association between a missense DCLRE1C variant and V-gene and J-gene trimming of TCR beta chains was found in a later genetic analysis and replicated in an independent cohort. A later genetic analysis reported fewer N-insertions in productive TCRs among donors in an Asian-associated ancestry cluster than the 666-donor mean. Immune exposure information for the cohort was limited to CMV serostatus. According to a later analysis, most CMV-associated TCR beta chains appeared to be HLA-restricted, and the HLA associations seemed to be driven largely by CMV exposure. A further reported finding was that TCR beta sequences accurately predicted the HLA-A and HLA-B alleles for most subjects in the first cohort. In an earlier analysis of some 540 of the donors, most TCR beta V segments appeared in productive rearrangements about 90% or about 30% of the time, broadly matching IMGT annotations. Sequencing depth was assumed to be roughly uniform across donors in the presence/absence analyses, though that assumption may not hold. In a later analysis, over 15,000 TCR beta sequences were associated with specific HLA alleles at a false discovery rate of 0.05. A later analysis found that HLA-associated TCR beta chains were more clonally expanded and had lower generation probabilities than equally common non-associated chains. In both the original and validation cohorts, the classifier was reported to diagnose cytomegalovirus status with high specificity and sensitivity. In this cohort, only TCR beta chains were sequenced, and detectable features were limited by the absence of alpha or paired-chain data. In a later analysis, TCR association rates were found to vary across HLA loci, with the most associated TCRs seen for DRB1 alleles and the fewest for HLA-C alleles. Several of the top co-occurrence clusters appeared to be linked to parvovirus B19, influenza, CMV and Epstein-Barr virus, according to a later analysis. In the study, 164 TCR beta chains were listed as associated with cytomegalovirus. Strong co-occurrence of HLA alleles, especially DR and DQ, made assigning TCR associations to individual alleles difficult. While some public TCRs were present in many individuals, most TCR sequences turned up only very rarely across donors. Some IMGT-functional V segments, including TRBV6-2 and TRBV6-3, could not be distinguished by the 87-base-pair reads and were therefore excluded. Because HLA typing was unavailable for some donors at each locus, only the typed subset was used in association tests. Because counts were too low, seventeen rarely observed V segments, including chromosome 9 orphons, were left out of the earlier analysis of a few hundred of the donors. A cluster of highly shared sequence variants was judged likely to represent a technical artifact of the sequencing pipeline. According to the authors, the approach could potentially be generalized to other disease states and immunological phenotypes. In vitro tests confirmed that a few of the cytomegalovirus-associated TCR beta chains recognize cytomegalovirus antigens. Correlated functional status among segregating V segments might be attributable to linkage disequilibrium, but an unknown experimental factor could not be ruled out.

Reading from cysteine to phenylalanine, the CDR3 counts 14 amino acids. Just CDR3 DNA is preserved here, 42 bases in frame from base 1. Relative to germline, V is 7 bases shorter and J is 1 base shorter, with 11 bases between their ends. Based on the germline V gene, the CDR1 and CDR2 sequences are MNHNS and SASEGT. The cohort was made up of 500 to 850 healthy bone marrow donors. At the time of sampling, all cohort members were nominally healthy, though unrecorded immune exposures were likely present. The donor tested CMV seropositive and was one of the 289 seropositive cohort members. Each donor provided a peripheral blood sample, and peripheral blood mononuclear cells were used for TCR beta sequencing. The Qiagen DNeasy Blood Extraction Kit was used to extract genomic DNA from the blood cell samples. The library came from the immunoSEQ multiplex PCR assay. For the multiplex PCR, a mixture combining 60 forward primers for TCR Vbeta segments and 13 reverse primers for TCR Jbeta segments was used. The CDR3 region of rearranged TCR beta genes was amplified from genomic DNA by a multiplex PCR assay. On the Illumina HiSeq System, the amplified TCR beta libraries were sequenced as 87-base-pair reads. In the original analysis: Across the 700 or so repertoires, a later analysis counted some 81 million unique TCR beta chains, some 11 million of which were shared by at least two donors. Raw reads were error-corrected and collapsed into unique sequences with a nearest-neighbor algorithm that merged closely related sequences to remove PCR and sequencing errors. V, D and J gene segments were assigned by aligning CDR3 sequences to IMGT reference sequences. Each retained sequence needed at least a six-nucleotide match to both a V gene segment and a J gene segment. Rearrangements were called productive when the CDR3 lacked stop codons and stayed in frame with V and J; all others were non-productive. Following IMGT convention, CDR3 was defined as the stretch from the second conserved V-encoded cysteine up to the conserved J-encoded phenylalanine. The earlier analysis of some 540 of the donors excluded any sequence lacking an unambiguous match to a single V gene segment. An earlier analysis of some 500 of the donors classified V segments as functional when productive rearrangements were above 56.7% and as segregating when the standard deviation between donors was above 5%. A statistical classification framework was developed to diagnose cytomegalovirus status using the catalog of TCR beta chain sequences. V and J gene assignment, in a later analysis, came from comparing TCR nucleotide sequences with IMGT/GENE-DB human TR gene sequences. A later analysis assigned CDR3 sequences and most-parsimonious VDJ recombination scenarios with the TCRdist pipeline. In a later analysis, every TCR beta chain was defined by the combination of its CDR3 amino acid sequence and its V-gene family, and reads without a unique V-gene family were dropped. A later analysis removed 550 to 700 highly shared, low-generation-probability nucleotide sequences to deal with suspected cross-contamination and a sequencing artifact. For each public chain, a later analysis derived a clonal expansion index from normalized ranks of inferred template counts within each repertoire. A later analysis computed generation probabilities with a VDJ recombination model fitted to out-of-frame rearrangements, and checked the results against IGoR. In a later analysis, TCR-TCR, TCR-HLA and TCR-CMV co-occurrence was scored with hypergeometric tests, and a repertoire-size bias correction was applied to TCR pairs. In a later analysis, false discovery rates were estimated by permuting HLA or CMV assignments 20 times. A later analysis grouped co-occurring TCRs with DBSCAN, adding TCRdist sequence similarity when clustering within HLA-allele-positive subsets. For co-occurrence clustering, repertoires with fewer than 30,000 or more than 120,000 public chains were excluded, along with five repertoires with anomalous nucleotide sharing. The table comes from immuneACCESS by way of TCRdb, which keeps in-frame sequences with V and J called. Part of the clones is missing from these tables; in studies checked, under half for an unresolved V gene and the rest for unknown reasons. The V and J calls and the clone size are those of that table, but D and trimming were determined from the DNA. This sample is represented by about 170,000 clones; around four fifths of them were singletons. Of the sample, around 14% is held by the ten largest clones.

About this clone itself: Its antigen is not yet known. Base qualities were left out, and no much larger clone turns up one base away.

The rearranged chain carries TRBV6-1 and TRBJ1-5; the D gene lacks a confident call. The sequencing input was PBMCs. This TCR came from a woman aged 45-65 years in good health and CMV-seropositive. The CDR3 reads CASTSGGSNQPQHF. DNA sequence: TGTGCCAGCACGAGCGGAGGGAGCAATCAGCCCCAGCATTTT.